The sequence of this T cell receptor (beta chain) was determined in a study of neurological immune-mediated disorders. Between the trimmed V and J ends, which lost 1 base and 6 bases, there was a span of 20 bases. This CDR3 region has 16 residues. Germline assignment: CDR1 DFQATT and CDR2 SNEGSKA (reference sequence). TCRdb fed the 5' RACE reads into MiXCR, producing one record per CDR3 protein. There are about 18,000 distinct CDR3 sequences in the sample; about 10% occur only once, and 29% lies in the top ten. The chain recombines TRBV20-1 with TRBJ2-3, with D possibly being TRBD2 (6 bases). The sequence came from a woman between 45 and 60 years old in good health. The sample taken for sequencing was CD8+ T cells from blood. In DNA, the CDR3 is TGCAGTGCTAGAGTCGAGGGAACTCGAGGGACTGATACGCAGTATTTT. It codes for CSARVEGTRGTDTQYF.